This TCR beta chain is from a study of CD8+CD57+ T cells in acquired aplastic anemia. Concerning this clonotype itself: Its specificity is unknown. A read error is possible here, since a much larger clone lies one base away.

CDR1 is DFQATT and CDR2 is SNEGSKA in the germline V gene (reference sequence). V shed 0 bases and J shed 1 base, with 16 bases lying between them. CDR3 length equals 17 residues. Individuals selected for sequencing had exhibited CD8+CD57+ cell expansion on flow cytometry. The patients, all of them, had severe acquired aplastic anemia. The template used for profiling TCR beta VDJ and CDR3 was genomic DNA. TCRdb passed the reads through MiXCR, listing each CDR3 protein once. Here the sample spans around 180,000 distinct CDR3 sequences, over 40% being singletons. Findings of the study overall: Statistical testing detected no significant gap in CD8+ Simpson's diversity between patients and controls.

Sequenced sample: sorted CD4+, CD8+, or CD8+CD57+ T cells (not recorded which) from PBMCs. The chain links TRBV20-1 to TRBJ2-4; TRBD2 is a possible D gene (5 bases). This receptor was obtained from a human donor with aplastic anemia. For the CDR3, the DNA is TGCAGTGCTAGAGATTATGGGCAGAGGGCGGCCAAAAACATTCAGTACTTC. Translation gives CSARDYGQRAAKNIQYF.